The source of this T cell receptor (beta chain) is a study of glioma-infiltrating T cells. V shed 5 bases and J 0 bases; nucleotides not matched to a gene: 2. This CDR3 is built from 14 residues. Germline assignment: CDR1 MDHEN and CDR2 SYDVKM. This clonotype occurred many times. TCR alpha and beta CDR3 regions were amplified from RNA using iRepertoire nested multiplex PCR. TCRdb used MiXCR to reprocess the multiplex PCR reads, holding one entry per CDR3 protein. Among 400,000 or so distinct CDR3 sequences, less than 50% were seen once, and the ten largest hold approximately 12%. The sequence was obtained from a human donor with low-grade glioma or glioblastoma, undergoing nonglioma brain surgery, or in good health (not recorded which). The sample was glioma tissue, nonneoplastic brain tissue, or PBMCs (not recorded which). V and J are TRBV28 and TRBJ2-3; 7 positions agree with TRBD1. As DNA, the CDR3 is TGTGCCAGCAGTACCAGGGGGAGCACAGATACGCAGTATTTT. Translating it yields CASSTRGSTDTQYF.